Presented here are 30 T cell receptor beta chains from one specimen sequenced in a study of blood T cell repertoires in COVID-19. The table came from immunoSEQ multiplex PCR; TCRdb's copy has only in-frame clones and leaves some out. The sample lists 200,000 to 250,000 clones; 80% were seen once. The material sequenced was PBMCs or T cells enriched from blood (not recorded which). Every receptor here comes from a woman aged 40 to 49 with acute COVID-19.

The rearrangement links TRBV5-8 to TRBJ2-1; the match to TRBD1 covers 7 bases. Losses at the gene ends were 5 bases for V and 3 bases for J; bases not matched to a gene: 11. CDR1 SGHTS and CDR2 YDEGEE come from the germline V gene. There are 16 residues in the CDR3. The CDR3 loop reads CASRAQTGMFYNEQFF. The CDR3 DNA is TGTGCCAGCAGGGCTCAGACAGGGATGTTCTACAATGAGCAGTTCTTC.

The rearrangement uses TRBV3-1 (or the pseudogene TRBV3-2) and TRBJ2-3, with 8 bases identical to TRBD1. V lost 3 bases, J lost 4 bases, and 6 bases stayed unmatched. In germline, CDR1 is LGHDT, CDR2 YNNKEL (reference sequence). This CDR3 spans 15 amino acids. The DNA for the CDR3 is TGTGCCAGCAGCCACGGACAGGGCAGGTCAGATACGCAGTATTTT. It codes for CASSHGQGRSDTQYF.

The chain has TRBV27 and TRBJ2-7; unclear D gene. CDR3 length: 17 residues. V was pared by 6 bases and J by 0 bases, with 21 bases between. The germline V gene encodes CDR1 MNHEY and CDR2 SMNVEV (reference sequence). CDR3 DNA sequence: TGTGCCAGCAGCCGCCAACCCCCGCGGCTATCCTCCTACGAGCAGTACTTC. Its translation: CASSRQPPRLSSYEQYF.

This chain links TRBV5-6 with TRBJ1-5; the D is unclear. Trimming took off 1 base at V and 5 bases at J, with 13 bases between the two ends. CDR1 and CDR2 from the germline V gene are SGHDT and YYEEEE. The CDR3 loop spans 15 amino acids. CDR3 region: CASSLTTLGDQPQHF. The DNA for the CDR3 is TGTGCCAGCAGCTTGACCACCCTAGGCGATCAGCCCCAGCATTTT.

This clone was counted a single time. V usage is TRBV4-2 and J usage is TRBJ1-4; 11 bases align to TRBD1. The germline V gene has CDR1 LGHNA and CDR2 YNFKEQ. The CDR3 totals 17 residues. The V segment lost 2 bases and the J segment 3 bases; nucleotides outside the gene matches: 5. The CDR3 spells CASSQWTGGVANEKLFF. CDR3 sequence (DNA): TGTGCCAGCAGCCAATGGACAGGGGGCGTCGCTAATGAAAAACTGTTTTTT.

This clone has only a few counts. The chain links TRBV12-3 or TRBV12-4 to TRBJ2-3, with TRBD2 identical over 7 bases. CDR3 size: 13 residues. J was trimmed by 3 bases and V by 6 bases; bases with no gene match: 3. Here the CDR3 reads CASRSGGTDTQYF. The CDR3 DNA reads TGTGCCAGCAGATCGGGGGGAACAGATACGCAGTATTTT.

The CDR3 protein is CASSFRSREYEKLFF. In DNA, the CDR3 is TGTGCCAGCAGTTTCCGATCTCGAGAGTATGAAAAACTGTTTTTT. This chain uses TRBV27 with TRBJ1-4, with D hard to call. Trimming took off 3 bases at V and 6 bases at J, with 14 bases between the two ends. The CDR3 totals 15 residues. Germline V lookup: CDR1 MNHEY, CDR2 SMNVEV (reference sequence).

The chain is built from TRBV30 and TRBJ1-4, with 7 bases fitting TRBD1. V lost 0 bases and J lost 7; bases outside the gene matches: 2. CDR1 GTSNPN and CDR2 SVGIG come from the germline V gene (reference sequence). This CDR3 has 13 amino acids. The CDR3 DNA reads as TGTGCCTGGAGTGTCCCAGGGGGTGAAAAACTGTTTTTT. Protein sequence: CAWSVPGGEKLFF.

J is TRBJ1-2 and V is TRBV24-1; possibly TRBD1 for D (6 bases). The V gene lost 0 bases and the J gene lost 8 bases, with 15 bases spanning the gap. This CDR3 has 15 amino acids. Germline CDR1 reads KGHDR; CDR2 reads SFDVKD. The CDR3 loop reads CATSDLKTGPRGYTF. CDR3 nucleotide sequence: TGTGCCACCAGTGATTTGAAGACAGGCCCTAGGGGCTACACCTTC.

The chain recombines TRBV24-1 with TRBJ2-3; 9 bases map to TRBD1. Per the germline V gene, CDR1 is KGHDR and CDR2 is SFDVKD. The CDR3 loop spans 18 amino acids. After removal of 4 bases from V and 4 bases from J, the junction contained 14 bases not matched to a gene. DNA of the CDR3: TGTGCCACCAGTGACCGCCCCGAGACAGGGGGTATGGCAGATACGCAGTATTTT. The encoded protein is CATSDRPETGGMADTQYF.

The chain couples TRBV7-9 to TRBJ2-1; TRBD2 aligns across 9 bases. J was trimmed by 8 bases and V by 1 base; bases with no gene match: 6. CDR1 SEHNR and CDR2 FQNEAQ come from the germline V gene (reference sequence). The CDR3 contains 15 residues. CDR3 amino acids: CASSLVGGRADEQFF. The CDR3 DNA reads as TGTGCCAGCAGCTTAGTTGGCGGGAGGGCCGATGAGCAGTTCTTC.

The chain joins TRBV19 to TRBJ2-2; unclear D gene. The CDR3 loop spans 17 amino acids. From germline, CDR1 is LNHDA and CDR2 SQIVND (reference sequence). The V and J ends lost 1 base and 4 bases respectively, with 16 bases between them. The CDR3 DNA is TGTGCCAGTAGTATAGCTGGCAGCGTATTTCCCACCGGGGAGCTGTTTTTT. Translated, it gives CASSIAGSVFPTGELFF.

V and J are TRBV24-1 and TRBJ2-1; tentative D call: TRBD2 (5 bases). V dropped 4 bases and J dropped 8 bases, with 14 bases sitting between them. The CDR3 extends over 14 amino acids. Germline-derived CDR1 and CDR2 are KGHDR and SFDVKD. In nucleotides, the CDR3 is TGTGCCACCAGTGAGAGGAGGCCGCTCGATGAGCAGTTCTTC. Residues: CATSERRPLDEQFF.

The V and J genes are TRBV5-1 and TRBJ1-1; the D is unclear. Between the trimmed V and J ends, which lost 4 bases and 1 base, there was a span of 8 bases. This CDR3 comprises 13 residues. The germline V gene has CDR1 SGHRS and CDR2 YFSETQ. For the CDR3, the DNA is TGCGCCAGCAGCCAACAATCGAACACTGAAGCTTTCTTT. This codes for CASSQQSNTEAFF. Complete variable domain (other parts from reference TRBV5-1 and TRBJ1-1): KAGVTQTPRYLIKTRGQQVTLSCSPISGHRSVSWYQQTPGQGLQFLFEYFSETQRNKGNFPGRFSGRQFSNSRSEMNVSTLELGDSALYLCASSQQSNTEAFFGQGTRLTVV.

V is TRBV28 and J is TRBJ1-2, with 8 bases lining up with TRBD1. The CDR3 length is 14 residues. J was trimmed by 4 bases and V by 8 bases; bases with no gene match: 9. Germline V gene data show CDR1 as MDHEN and CDR2 as SYDVKM. The CDR3 region has the DNA TGTGCCAGCGCGGGGTGGACAGGGAGCTATGGCTACACCTTC. It yields the protein CASAGWTGSYGYTF.

V usage is TRBV19 and J usage is TRBJ2-7, with 7 nucleotides matching TRBD1. V trimming: 4 bases; J trimming: 3 bases; junction bases outside the gene matches: 12. Looked up from germline, CDR1 is LNHDA and CDR2 is SQIVND (reference sequence). The CDR3 has 16 amino acids. DNA of the CDR3: TGTGCCAGTAGTACCCGACAGGGTTCTATTGGCTACGAGCAGTACTTC. The encoded protein is CASSTRQGSIGYEQYF.

The V and J genes are TRBV2 and TRBJ2-5, with 9 bases aligning to TRBD1. The germline V gene encodes CDR1 SNHLY and CDR2 FYNNEI. Trimming removed 7 bases from V and 1 base from J; junction bases left unmatched: 10. The CDR3 contains 16 residues. CDR3 sequence: CASNPDRGRLQETQYF. CDR3 coding DNA: TGTGCCAGCAACCCGGACAGGGGCCGTCTCCAAGAGACCCAGTACTTC. Looking up the rest from reference TRBV2 and TRBJ2-5 gives the full variable domain: EPEVTQTPSHQVTQMGQEVILRCVPISNHLYFYWYRQILGQKVEFLVSFYNNEISEKSEIFDDQFSVERPDGSNFTLKIRSTKLEDSAMYFCASNPDRGRLQETQYFGPGTRLLVL.

This chain connects TRBV11-1 to TRBJ2-7, with D perhaps matching TRBD1 (6 bases). The V gene lost 0 bases and the J gene lost 3 bases, with 15 bases spanning the gap. CDR3 size: 16 residues. Germline CDR1 is SGHAT and CDR2 is FQDESV (reference sequence). Here the CDR3 DNA reads TGTGCCAGCAGCTTAGCACGGACAGAAACAAGCTACGAGCAGTACTTC. Translation: CASSLARTETSYEQYF. The variable domain in full, with the rest retrieved from reference TRBV11-1 and TRBJ2-7, is EAEVAQSPRYKITEKSQAVAFWCDPISGHATLYWYRQILGQGPELLVQFQDESVVDDSQLPKDRFSAERLKGVDSTLKIQPAELGDSAMYLCASSLARTETSYEQYFGPGTRLTVT.

The chain recombines TRBV18 with TRBJ2-5; 7 bases are a match to TRBD2. The V gene end was trimmed by 4 bases and the J gene end by 5 bases; junction bases not matched to a gene: 4. Germline CDR1 and CDR2: KGHSH and LQKENI. The CDR3 has 13 residues. The CDR3 coding sequence is TGTGCCAGCTCACTACCACTAGCGGAGACCCAGTACTTC. This gives the protein CASSLPLAETQYF.

The chain employs TRBV10-3 and TRBJ1-4, with 8 bases aligning to TRBD1. V lost 6 bases to trimming and J lost 3 bases; unmatched junction nucleotides: 3. Germline assignment: CDR1 ENHRY and CDR2 SYGVKD. This CDR3 region has 14 residues. CDR3 loop: CAIRQGAANEKLFF. CDR3 nucleotides: TGTGCCATCAGGCAGGGGGCCGCTAATGAAAAACTGTTTTTT.

The rearrangement uses TRBV9 and TRBJ2-7, with 10 bases identical to TRBD1. With V trimmed by 3 bases and J by 3 bases, 3 bases remained unmatched. The CDR3 extends over 14 amino acids. Germline V lookup: CDR1 SGDLS, CDR2 YYNGEE. The CDR3 nucleotides read TGTGCCAGCAGCGCTGGACAGGGGGACTACGAGCAGTACTTC. Translated, it gives CASSAGQGDYEQYF. The full variable domain, with the rest looked up from reference TRBV9 and TRBJ2-7, is DSGVTQTPKHLITATGQRVTLRCSPRSGDLSVYWYQQSLDQGLQFLIQYYNGEERAKGNILERFSAQQFPDLHSELNLSSLELGDSALYFCASSAGQGDYEQYFGPGTRLTVT.

In the case of this clone: Other nucleotide sequences from this sample produce the same CDR3. This chain connects TRBV19 to TRBJ1-1; D possibly corresponds to TRBD1 (5 bases). Deletions cut 2 bases from V and 0 bases from J, with 7 bases between. The CDR3 spans 14 residues. Germline V lookup: CDR1 LNHDA, CDR2 SQIVND (reference sequence). CDR3 sequence: CASSIPGLNTEAFF. DNA of the CDR3: TGTGCCAGTAGTATACCAGGGCTGAACACTGAAGCTTTCTTT.

The chain couples TRBV27 to TRBJ2-4, with D uncertain. Trimming removed 4 bases from V and 1 base from J, with 11 bases in between. The CDR3 is made up of 15 amino acids. Germline V gene lookup returns CDR1 MNHEY and CDR2 SMNVEV (reference sequence). The CDR3 is CASSSPRVAKNIQYF. CDR3 in DNA: TGTGCCAGCAGTTCCCCCCGGGTTGCCAAAAACATTCAGTACTTC.

This rearrangement joins TRBV6-5 to TRBJ2-2; 8 bases map to TRBD2. The junction had 4 bases not matched to a gene; V was cut back by 6 bases and J by 1 base. The germline V gene encodes CDR1 MNHEY and CDR2 SVGAGI. This CDR3 has 15 amino acids. CDR3 nucleotides: TGTGCCAGCAGACCTCGGGGGGGGAACACCGGGGAGCTGTTTTTT. This codes for CASRPRGGNTGELFF.

CDR3 region: CASSVGGTGNEKLFF. CDR3 bases: TGTGCCAGCAGCGTAGGCGGGACGGGGAATGAAAAACTGTTTTTT. This chain uses TRBV9 with TRBJ1-4, with a tentative D call TRBD1 (5 bases). Trimming took 0 bases from V and 5 from J, leaving 11 bases between them. Germline values: CDR1 SGDLS, CDR2 YYNGEE. The CDR3 loop spans 15 amino acids.

The chain combines TRBV19 with TRBJ1-1, with D possibly TRBD1 on 5 matching bases. Trimming took 5 bases from V and 1 from J, leaving 8 bases between them. Germline lookup yields CDR1 LNHDA and CDR2 SQIVND (reference sequence). CDR3 length: 13 residues. The CDR3: CASSLQGNTEAFF. The CDR3 bases are TGTGCCAGTAGTTTGCAGGGGAACACTGAAGCTTTCTTT. The full variable domain, its missing parts supplied by reference TRBV19 and TRBJ1-1, is DGGITQSPKYLFRKEGQNVTLSCEQNLNHDAMYWYRQDPGQGLRLIYYSQIVNDFQKGDIAEGYSVSREKKESFPLTVTSAQKNPTAFYLCASSLQGNTEAFFGQGTRLTVV.

The genes are TRBV30 and TRBJ2-1, with TRBD2 matching over 9 bases. With V trimmed by 0 bases and J by 4 bases, 4 bases remained unmatched. The CDR3 runs 15 residues. CDR1 is GTSNPN, CDR2 SVGIG, per germline (reference sequence). CDR3 sequence: CAWSVPAGGYNEQFF. The CDR3 nucleotides are TGTGCCTGGAGTGTACCAGCGGGAGGATACAATGAGCAGTTCTTC.

The chain couples TRBV9 to TRBJ1-1; no clear D. V was clipped by 1 base and J by 2 bases, with 6 bases between them. This CDR3 spans 13 amino acids. The germline CDR1 and CDR2 sequences are SGDLS and YYNGEE. The CDR3 nucleotides read TGTGCCAGCAGCGTACAGGTAAACACTGAAGCTTTCTTT. It yields the protein CASSVQVNTEAFF.

V is TRBV28 and J is TRBJ2-7, with D tentatively TRBD1 (6 bases). V lost 7 bases and J lost 3, with 16 bases in between. This CDR3 spans 14 amino acids. The V gene's germline CDR1 is MDHEN and CDR2 SYDVKM. The CDR3 loop reads CASTLLDRFYEQYF. The CDR3 DNA is TGTGCCAGCACTCTCCTGGACAGATTCTACGAGCAGTACTTC.

The rearrangement joins TRBV3-1 (or the pseudogene TRBV3-2) to TRBJ1-5; no reliable D call. In germline, CDR1 is LGHDT, CDR2 YNNKEL (reference sequence). CDR3 length: 17 amino acids. V gave up 1 base and J gave up 6 bases, with 19 bases separating them. The CDR3 is CASSQGAPGLLSQPQHF. CDR3 DNA: TGTGCCAGCAGCCAAGGAGCCCCTGGACTGTTGAGTCAGCCCCAGCATTTT.